The 12 T cell receptor beta chains below come from one sample, sequenced in a study of tissue T cells after allogeneic stem cell transplantation (dated by TCRdb to between 2021 and 2022). The library was produced with the immunoSEQ multiplex PCR assay. TCRdb's version of the immuneACCESS table is confined to in-frame rearrangements and falls short of the full clone set. An unresolved V gene accounts for under half of the shortfall where checked; the remainder is of unknown origin. Across this sample there are approximately 5,000 clones, with around 29% seen only once. The ten biggest clones cover less than 7.5% of the sample. The time point label, read with the paper, signifies: mouse harvest day 14 after allogeneic transplant. Mouse grafts consisting of 10^7 T-cell-depleted bone marrow cells combined with 10^6 splenic CD5+ T cells were administered by tail vein injection. Sequenced sample: skin. These receptors were obtained from a female BALB/c mouse given C57BL/6 T cells with graft-versus-host disease after an allogeneic hematopoietic cell transplant.

Comments on this clone: Gene labels here are mouse ones. The read gets to within 1 residue of the CDR3 end, and the germline J gene fills in the rest. V gene TRBV23 combines with J gene TRBJ2-3; the table's D gene call, TRBD1, was not cross checked with the DNA. This CDR3 is built from 14 residues. CDR1 KGHTA and CDR2 FQNQQP come from the germline V gene. The part of the CDR3 DNA that was read is TGCTCCAGCACCTCGACAGGGAGTGCAGAAACGCTGTAT. Translated, it gives CSSTSTGSAETLY. In full, the CDR3 is CSSTSTGSAETLYF.

In regard to this clone: Gene names and germline refer to mouse. The read comes to an end 1 residue before the CDR3 does, leaving the germline J gene to fill in the end. The V and J genes are TRBV12-2 and TRBJ2-2, with D maybe TRBD2 (6 bases). Trimming removed 0 bases from V and 2 bases from J, with 9 bases in between. Germline V lookup: CDR1 SGHLS, CDR2 HYDKME. This CDR3 has 15 amino acids. The CDR3 bases that were read are TGTGCCAGCTCTCTCGCTGGGGCGAACACCGGGCAGCTCTAC. Translated, it gives CASSLAGANTGQLY. The complete CDR3 protein is CASSLAGANTGQLYF.

This clone is labeled as medium-sized. Gene and germline names: mouse. The CDR3 extends 1 residue past the end of the read, so its final part is completed from the germline J gene. V is TRBV16 and J is TRBJ2-4, with no clear D. Per the germline V gene, CDR1 is SGHSA and CDR2 is FRNQAP. CDR3 length equals 12 residues. The germline V and J ends were trimmed by 0 bases and 7 bases, with 5 bases remaining between them. This CDR3 is CASSLEGDTLYF. The sequenced CDR3 bases are TGTGCAAGCAGCTTAGAGGGCGACACCTTGTAC.

This clone is categorized as medium-sized. Mouse gene names apply. CDR3 bases read: TGCTCCAGCAGGCAGACTGGGGGGCAAGACACCCAGTAC. Its protein product is CSSRQTGGQDTQY. The whole CDR3 protein reads CSSRQTGGQDTQYF. The chain carries TRBV23 and TRBJ2-5; TRBD2 is the table's D call, not checked against the DNA. The read terminates 1 residue before the CDR3 end, so the remaining end is supplied by the germline J gene. The CDR3 loop spans 14 amino acids. Germline V gives CDR1 KGHTA, CDR2 FQNQQP.

On this clone itself: Mouse gene names and germline throughout. The read ends 1 residue shy of where the CDR3 ends; the end is completed using the germline J gene. The rearrangement links TRBV26 to TRBJ2-4; TRBD1 matches 7 bases. CDR1 is KGHPV and CDR2 is FQNQEV in the germline V gene (reference sequence). V gave up 2 bases and J gave up 5 bases; unmatched junction bases: 4. The CDR3 spans 14 residues. The CDR3 loop is CASSLPGGRNTLYF. CDR3 DNA, as far as it was read: TGTGCCAGCAGTCTGCCAGGGGGAAGAAACACCTTGTAC.

Comment on this clone: Genes and germline are mouse. The read stops 1 residue short of the end of the CDR3; the missing end is completed from the germline J gene. V and J are TRBV26 and TRBJ2-3, with a tentative D call TRBD2 (6 bases). Deletions cut 2 bases from V and 2 bases from J, with 8 bases between. The CDR3 covers 14 residues. The V gene's germline CDR1 is KGHPV and CDR2 FQNQEV (reference sequence). The CDR3 bases that were read are TGTGCCAGCAGTCTGGGGGACTTTGCAGAAACGCTGTAT. As protein: CASSLGDFAETLY. The full-length CDR3 reads as CASSLGDFAETLYF.

This clone is medium-sized by share. Genes and germline are mouse. The CDR3 is cut off 1 residue early in the read; its end comes from the germline J gene. V and J are TRBV26 and TRBJ2-1; TRBD1 matches at 8 bases. The CDR3 sequence is 14 residues long. Germline values: CDR1 KGHPV, CDR2 FQNQEV (reference sequence). J lost 3 bases, V lost 7 bases, and 5 bases had no gene match. The CDR3 bases that were read are TGTGCCAGCACTAAGGACAGGGTCTATGCTGAGCAGTTC. This sequence encodes CASTKDRVYAEQF. The CDR3, in full, reads CASTKDRVYAEQFF.

This clone was recorded a few times. Mouse germline and gene names are used. The read terminates 1 residue before the CDR3 end, so the remaining end is supplied by the germline J gene. The chain has TRBV26 and TRBJ2-7; no reliable D call. The CDR3 runs 11 residues. CDR1 and CDR2 (germline): KGHPV, FQNQEV (reference sequence). V was pared by 4 bases and J by 3 bases, with 4 bases between. Incomplete CDR3 DNA: TGTGCCAGCAGTCCAAACTATGAACAGTAC. It codes for CASSPNYEQY. The entire CDR3 protein is CASSPNYEQYF.

This clone is judged medium-sized. Gene and germline names: mouse. With the read ending 1 residue before the CDR3 end, the germline J gene is used to fill in that end. The chain combines TRBV26 with TRBJ2-3; 11 bases match TRBD2. Germline values: CDR1 KGHPV, CDR2 FQNQEV (reference sequence). The CDR3 runs to 17 residues. V gave up 3 bases and J gave up 1 base; unmatched junction bases: 6. The covered CDR3 bases are TGTGCCAGCAGTCTTAACTGGGGGGGCGCGGGTGCAGAAACGCTGTAT. Residues: CASSLNWGGAGAETLY. The whole CDR3 reads CASSLNWGGAGAETLYF.

Regarding this clone: The genes are named according to mouse. The observed sequence ends 1 residue before the CDR3 terminus, with the missing tail filled in from the germline J gene. The chain uses TRBV26 and TRBJ2-2; D call uncertain. V shed 5 bases and J shed 2 bases, with 9 bases lying between them. The germline V gene has CDR1 KGHPV and CDR2 FQNQEV (reference sequence). CDR3 length: 14 amino acids. Partial CDR3 DNA: TGTGCCAGCAGTTTAACTCCGAACACCGGGCAGCTCTAC. Residues: CASSLTPNTGQLY. The full CDR3 reads CASSLTPNTGQLYF.

Turning to this clone: Gene names are mouse gene names. The sequence runs out 1 residue before the end of the CDR3; the remainder is reconstructed from the germline J gene. J is TRBJ2-1 and V is TRBV12-2, with D perhaps being TRBD1 or TRBD2 (6 bases each). There are 14 residues in the CDR3. Trimming pared 2 bases from V and 3 bases from J, leaving 10 bases between. Germline V CDR1 and CDR2: SGHLS, HYDKME. Incomplete CDR3 DNA: TGTGCCAGCTCTCGGGGGCTCGGCTATGCTGAGCAGTTC. It is translated as CASSRGLGYAEQF. The entire CDR3 protein is CASSRGLGYAEQFF.

By share of the sample, this clone is medium-sized. Mouse germline and gene names are used. With the read ending 1 residue before the CDR3 end, the germline J gene is used to fill in that end. The chain carries TRBV26 and TRBJ2-1; 9 bases agree with TRBD1. The V segment lost 7 bases and the J segment 3 bases; nucleotides outside the gene matches: 4. The CDR3 has 14 amino acids. Germline CDR1 reads KGHPV; CDR2 reads FQNQEV (reference sequence). CDR3 in amino acids: CASIPTGGYAEQFF. The CDR3 DNA, read in part, is TGTGCCAGCATCCCGACAGGGGGCTATGCTGAGCAGTTC.